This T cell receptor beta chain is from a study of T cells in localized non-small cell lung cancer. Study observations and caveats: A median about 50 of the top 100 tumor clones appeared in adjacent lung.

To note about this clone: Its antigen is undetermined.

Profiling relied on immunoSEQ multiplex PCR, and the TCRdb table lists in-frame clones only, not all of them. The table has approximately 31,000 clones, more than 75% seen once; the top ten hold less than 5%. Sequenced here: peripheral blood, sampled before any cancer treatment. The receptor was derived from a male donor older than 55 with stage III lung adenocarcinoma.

The CDR3 loop is CARGTEIQETQYF. The CDR3 DNA reads as TGTGCCCGGGGGACAGAAATCCAAGAGACCCAGTACTTC. The chain couples TRBV30 to TRBJ2-5; D is perhaps TRBD1 (7 bases). Trimming cost V 8 bases and J 1 base, with 14 bases left between them. The germline V gene has CDR1 GTSNPN and CDR2 SVGIG (reference sequence). The CDR3 consists of 13 residues.